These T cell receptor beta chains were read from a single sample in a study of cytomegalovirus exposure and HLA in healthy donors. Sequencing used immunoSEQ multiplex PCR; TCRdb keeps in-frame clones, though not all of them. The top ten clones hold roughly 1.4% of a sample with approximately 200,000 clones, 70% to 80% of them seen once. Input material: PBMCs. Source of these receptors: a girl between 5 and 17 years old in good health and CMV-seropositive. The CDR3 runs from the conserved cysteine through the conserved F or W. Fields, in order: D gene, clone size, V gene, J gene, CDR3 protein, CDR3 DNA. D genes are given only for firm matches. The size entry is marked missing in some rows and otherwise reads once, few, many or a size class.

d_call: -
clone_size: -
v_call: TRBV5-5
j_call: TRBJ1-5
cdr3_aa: CASSFSGNQPQHF
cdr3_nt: TGTGCCAGCAGCTTCTCGGGCAATCAGCCCCAGCATTTT

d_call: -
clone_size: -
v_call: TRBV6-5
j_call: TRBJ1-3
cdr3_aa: CASSSPTVSGNTIYF
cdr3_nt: TGTGCCAGCAGTTCACCGACAGTCTCTGGAAACACCATATATTTT

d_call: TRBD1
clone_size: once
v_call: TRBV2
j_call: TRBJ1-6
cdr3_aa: CASSEDTGARYSPLHF
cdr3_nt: TGTGCCAGCAGTGAAGATACAGGGGCACGTTATTCACCCCTCCACTTT

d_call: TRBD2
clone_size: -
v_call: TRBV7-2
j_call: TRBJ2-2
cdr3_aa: CASSRTSDAGELFF
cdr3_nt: TGTGCCAGCAGCCGGACTAGCGATGCCGGGGAGCTGTTTTTT

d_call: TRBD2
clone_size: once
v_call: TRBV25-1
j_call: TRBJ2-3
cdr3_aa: CASSQTSGGPRSVTQYF
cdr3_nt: TGTGCCAGCAGCCAGACTAGCGGGGGCCCCAGATCAGTTACGCAGTATTTT

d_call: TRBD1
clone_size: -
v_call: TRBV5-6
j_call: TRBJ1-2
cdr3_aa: CARDREYGYTF
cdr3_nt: TGTGCCAGGGACAGGGAATATGGCTACACCTTC

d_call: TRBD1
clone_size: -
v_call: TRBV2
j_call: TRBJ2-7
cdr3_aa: CASSPQGSSYEQYF
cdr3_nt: TGTGCCAGCAGTCCACAGGGGAGCTCCTACGAGCAGTACTTC

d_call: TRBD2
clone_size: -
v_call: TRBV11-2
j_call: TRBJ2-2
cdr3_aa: CASSLEGTSGRDTGELFF
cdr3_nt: TGTGCCAGCAGCTTAGAGGGGACTAGCGGGCGGGACACCGGGGAGCTGTTTTTT

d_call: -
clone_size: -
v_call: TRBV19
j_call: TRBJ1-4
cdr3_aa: CASGPGGASDEKLFF
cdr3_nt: TGTGCCAGTGGCCCCGGGGGGGCGTCTGATGAAAAACTGTTTTTT

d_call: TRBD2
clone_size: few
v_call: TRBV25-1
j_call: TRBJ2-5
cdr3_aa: CASSGGTSGGASQETQYF
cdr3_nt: TGTGCCAGCAGTGGTGGGACTAGCGGGGGGGCCTCACAAGAGACCCAGTACTTC

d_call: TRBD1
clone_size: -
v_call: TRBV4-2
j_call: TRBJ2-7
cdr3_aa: CASSQAGYRGSDEQYF
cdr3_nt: TGTGCCAGCAGCCAAGCAGGATACAGGGGCTCAGACGAGCAGTACTTC

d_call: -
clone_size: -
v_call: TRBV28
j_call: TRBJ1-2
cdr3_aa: CASTPGVGYTF
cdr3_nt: TGTGCCAGCACCCCAGGGGTTGGCTACACCTTC

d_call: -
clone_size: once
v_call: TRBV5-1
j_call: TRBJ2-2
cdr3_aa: CASSLEGVRGSTGELFF
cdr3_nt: TGCGCCAGCAGCTTGGAAGGGGTCCGGGGGAGCACCGGGGAGCTGTTTTTT

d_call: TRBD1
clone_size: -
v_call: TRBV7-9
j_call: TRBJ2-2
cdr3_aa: CASSSRQGTGELFF
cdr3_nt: TGTGCCAGCAGCTCCCGACAGGGGACCGGGGAGCTGTTTTTT

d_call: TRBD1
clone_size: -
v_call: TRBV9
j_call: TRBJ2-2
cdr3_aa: CASSVRTGVSGELFF
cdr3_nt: TGTGCCAGCAGCGTTCGGACAGGGGTCTCCGGGGAGCTGTTTTTT

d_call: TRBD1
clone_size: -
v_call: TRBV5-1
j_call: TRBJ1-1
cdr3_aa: CASSWVDREVTEAFF
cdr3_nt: TGCGCCAGCAGCTGGGTTGACAGGGAGGTGACTGAAGCTTTCTTT

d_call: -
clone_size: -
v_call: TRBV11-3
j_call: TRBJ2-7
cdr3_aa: CASSLGAGPTYEQYF
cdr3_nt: TGTGCCAGCAGCTTAGGGGCAGGGCCCACCTACGAGCAGTACTTC

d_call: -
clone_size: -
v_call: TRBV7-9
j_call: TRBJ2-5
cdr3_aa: CASSLRGSETQYF
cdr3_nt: TGTGCCAGCAGCTTACGGGGGAGTGAGACCCAGTACTTC

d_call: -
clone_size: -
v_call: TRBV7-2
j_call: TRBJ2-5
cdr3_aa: CASSRGRQETQYF
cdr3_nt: TGTGCCAGCAGCCGAGGGAGGCAAGAGACCCAGTACTTC

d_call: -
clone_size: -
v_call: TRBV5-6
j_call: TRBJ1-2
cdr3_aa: CASSSDMTAHYGYTF
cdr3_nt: TGTGCCAGCAGCTCAGACATGACAGCACACTATGGCTACACCTTC

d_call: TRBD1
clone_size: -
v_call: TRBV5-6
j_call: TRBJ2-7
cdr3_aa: CASSFPGQGYEQYF
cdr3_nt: TGTGCCAGCAGCTTTCCGGGACAGGGTTACGAGCAGTACTTC

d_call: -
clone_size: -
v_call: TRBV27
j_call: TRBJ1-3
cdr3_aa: CASGPAGPGNTIYF
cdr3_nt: TGTGCCAGCGGACCCGCGGGGCCGGGAAACACCATATATTTT

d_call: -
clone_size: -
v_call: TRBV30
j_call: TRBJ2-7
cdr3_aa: CAWTSRIDYEQYF
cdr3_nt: TGTGCCTGGACATCGAGGATAGACTACGAGCAGTACTTC

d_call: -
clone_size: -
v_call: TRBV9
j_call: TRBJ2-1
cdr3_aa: CASSVTMVHEQFF
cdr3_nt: TGTGCCAGCAGCGTAACTATGGTCCATGAGCAGTTCTTC

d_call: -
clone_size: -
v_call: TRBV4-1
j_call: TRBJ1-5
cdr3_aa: CASSQDHGNQPQHF
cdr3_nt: TGCGCCAGCAGCCAAGATCACGGGAATCAGCCCCAGCATTTT

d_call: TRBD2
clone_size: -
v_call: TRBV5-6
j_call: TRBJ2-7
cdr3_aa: CASSLGWTSGGDGYEQYF
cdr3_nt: TGTGCCAGCAGCTTAGGATGGACTAGCGGGGGGGATGGCTACGAGCAGTACTTC

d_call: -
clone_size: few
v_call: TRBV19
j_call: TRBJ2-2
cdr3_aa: CASSIGTLTGELFF
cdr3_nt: TGTGCCAGTAGTATAGGGACTCTCACCGGGGAGCTGTTTTTT